This passage covers 7 T cell receptor beta chains from one sample sequenced in a study of T cells in Graves' hyperthyroidism and ophthalmopathy (dated by TCRdb to the late 2010s). Library preparation employed multiplex PCR. Reads for this sample came from an Illumina HiSeq 2000. TCR beta CDR3 regions were amplified from RNA transcripts. A first-round RT-PCR of the TCR CDR3 used the HTBI primer set with the Qiagen OneStep RT-PCR kit. TCRdb reanalyzed the raw reads on its own, using fastp at Q25 for trimming and MiXCR for clone calling, and kept in-frame beta chains. One record per CDR3 amino acid sequence lists the most common genes and DNA. In this sample the table shows 450,000 to 650,000 distinct CDR3 sequences, 20% to 25% of which occur a single time. Jointly, the top ten make up more than 25% of the sample. The material sequenced was blood. Receptors were obtained from a man younger than 35 with Graves' hyperthyroidism.

This clonotype was picked up many times. V and J are TRBV12-3 or TRBV12-4 and TRBJ1-2; maybe TRBD1 (5 bases). The CDR3 totals 13 residues. Trimming stripped 6 bases from V and 3 bases from J, with 11 bases between. The CDR3 sequence: CASSMTGHYGYTF. The DNA for the CDR3 is TGTGCCAGCAGCATGACGGGACACTATGGCTACACCTTC.

This clonotype occurred many times. Here the CDR3 reads CASGTGTGSYEQYF. The CDR3 bases are TGTGCTAGTGGGACCGGGACAGGGTCCTACGAGCAGTACTTC. The chain recombines TRBV12-5 with TRBJ2-7; 9 nucleotides match TRBD1. Germline CDR1 is LGHNT and CDR2 is FRNRAP. This CDR3 has 14 residues. V was clipped by 6 bases and J by 1 base; unmatched bases: 4.

This clonotype was found a few times. The chain recombines TRBV27 with TRBJ2-7, with a tentative D call TRBD2 (6 bases). The CDR3 contains 14 residues. Germline V gene data show CDR1 as MNHEY and CDR2 as SMNVEV (reference sequence). Trimming left V 3 bases short and J 2 bases short, with 11 bases between. CDR3 sequence reads: CASSFVGSAYEQYF. The CDR3 DNA reads TGTGCCAGCAGTTTCGTCGGGAGCGCCTACGAGCAGTACTTC.

This clonotype was seen ten or more times. The CDR3 sequence is CAWSRGTGQETQYF. CDR3 DNA sequence: TGTGCCTGGAGTCGAGGGACAGGGCAAGAGACCCAGTACTTC. V gene TRBV30 combines with J gene TRBJ2-5; 9 bases are shared with TRBD1. The length of the CDR3 is 14 residues. V shed 2 bases and J 2 bases; nucleotides not matched to a gene: 3. Germline V gives CDR1 GTSNPN, CDR2 SVGIG (reference sequence).

In its sample, this clonotype was seen a few times. The V gene is TRBV7-9, the J gene TRBJ1-5; D perhaps matches TRBD1 (5 bases). Germline CDR1 reads SEHNR; CDR2 reads FQNEAQ (reference sequence). Deletions cut 5 bases from V and 1 base from J, with 12 bases between. This CDR3 is built from 15 residues. This CDR3 reads CASSHAGGSNQPQHF. As DNA, the CDR3 is TGTGCCAGCAGCCACGCCGGGGGGAGCAATCAGCCCCAGCATTTT.

This clonotype was recorded many times. The chain couples TRBV11-2 to TRBJ2-7, with D unclear. Germline V gene sequence: CDR1 SGHAT, CDR2 FQNNGV. The CDR3 extends over 14 amino acids. V lost 2 bases to trimming and J lost 2 bases, with 10 bases between them. The DNA of the CDR3 is TGTGCCAGCAGCTTAAACTATTATACCTACGAGCAGTACTTC. Its protein product is CASSLNYYTYEQYF.

This clonotype was counted at least ten times. The rearrangement links TRBV7-2 to TRBJ1-5, with 7 bases fitting TRBD1. The CDR3 has 12 amino acids. Looked up from germline, CDR1 is SGHTA and CDR2 is FQGNSA. Trimming took 3 bases from V and 14 from J; bases not matched to a gene: 7. The CDR3 nucleotides are TGTGCCAGCAGCTTCACCGACAGGGAGAAGCATTTT. It specifies CASSFTDREKHF. Combining the CDR3 with reference TRBV7-2 and TRBJ1-5 gives the whole variable domain GAGVSQSPSNKVTEKGKDVELRCDPISGHTALYWYRQSLGQGLEFLIYFQGNSAPDKSGLPSDRFSAERTGGSVSTLTIQRTQQEDSAVYLCASSFTDREKHFGDGTRLSIL.